The present entry profiles one TCR beta chain with its context. This entry belongs to a study of blood T cell repertoires in COVID-19. Study overall: Collection of acute and convalescent COVID-19 samples took place in the United States, Italy and Spain.

The table came from immunoSEQ multiplex PCR; TCRdb's copy has only in-frame clones and leaves some out. The sample has roughly 92,000 clones, about 90% seen once. The CDR3 extends over 12 amino acids. Germline V gives CDR1 MNHEY, CDR2 SVGEGT. Deletions cut 2 bases from V and 3 bases from J, with 4 bases between. The V gene is TRBV6-2 or TRBV6-3, the J gene TRBJ2-5; unclear D gene. The receptor comes from a woman of 80 years or more with active or convalescent COVID-19. Sequencing was carried out using peripheral blood. The DNA of the CDR3 is TGTGCCAGCAGTTACGTCAAAGAGACCCAGTACTTC. It encodes CASSYVKETQYF.